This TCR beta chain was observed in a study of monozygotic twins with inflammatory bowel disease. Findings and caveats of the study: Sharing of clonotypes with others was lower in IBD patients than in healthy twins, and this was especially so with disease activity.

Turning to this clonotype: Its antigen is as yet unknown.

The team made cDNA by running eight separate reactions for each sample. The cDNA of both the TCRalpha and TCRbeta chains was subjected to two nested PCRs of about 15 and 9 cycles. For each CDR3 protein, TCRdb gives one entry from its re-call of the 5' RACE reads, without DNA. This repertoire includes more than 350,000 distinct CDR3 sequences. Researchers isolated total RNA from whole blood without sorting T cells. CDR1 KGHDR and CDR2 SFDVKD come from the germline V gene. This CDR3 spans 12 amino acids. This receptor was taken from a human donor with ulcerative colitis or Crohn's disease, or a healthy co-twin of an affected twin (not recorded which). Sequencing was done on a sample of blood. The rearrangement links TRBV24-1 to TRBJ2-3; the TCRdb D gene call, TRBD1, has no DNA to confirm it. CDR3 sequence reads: CAAGGSTDTQYF.